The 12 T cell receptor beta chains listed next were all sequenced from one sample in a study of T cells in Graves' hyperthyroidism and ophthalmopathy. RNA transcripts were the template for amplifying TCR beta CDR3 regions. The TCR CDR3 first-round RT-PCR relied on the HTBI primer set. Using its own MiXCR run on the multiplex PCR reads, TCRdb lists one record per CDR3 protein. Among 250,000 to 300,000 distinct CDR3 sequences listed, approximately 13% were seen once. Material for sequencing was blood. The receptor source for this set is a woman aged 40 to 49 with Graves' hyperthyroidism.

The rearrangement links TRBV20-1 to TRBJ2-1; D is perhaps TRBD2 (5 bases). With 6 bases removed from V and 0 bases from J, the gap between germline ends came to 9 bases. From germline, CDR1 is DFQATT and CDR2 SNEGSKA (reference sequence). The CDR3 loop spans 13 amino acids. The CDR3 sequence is CSAIGDSYNEQFF. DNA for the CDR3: TGCAGTGCAATCGGGGACTCCTACAATGAGCAGTTCTTC.

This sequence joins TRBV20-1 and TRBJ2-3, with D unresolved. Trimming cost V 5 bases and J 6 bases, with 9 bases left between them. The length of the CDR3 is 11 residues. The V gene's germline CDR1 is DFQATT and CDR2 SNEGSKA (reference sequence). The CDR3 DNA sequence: TGCAGTGCTCTCGTCTCTGATACGCAGTATTTT. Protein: CSALVSDTQYF.

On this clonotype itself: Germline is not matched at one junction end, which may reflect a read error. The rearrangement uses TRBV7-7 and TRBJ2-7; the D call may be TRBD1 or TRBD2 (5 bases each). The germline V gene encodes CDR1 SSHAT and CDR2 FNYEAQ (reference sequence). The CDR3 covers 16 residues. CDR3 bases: TGTGCTAGCAGCTTAGGGGACCAAAAATCGGGCTACGAGCAGTACTTC. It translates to CASSLGDQKSGYEQYF.

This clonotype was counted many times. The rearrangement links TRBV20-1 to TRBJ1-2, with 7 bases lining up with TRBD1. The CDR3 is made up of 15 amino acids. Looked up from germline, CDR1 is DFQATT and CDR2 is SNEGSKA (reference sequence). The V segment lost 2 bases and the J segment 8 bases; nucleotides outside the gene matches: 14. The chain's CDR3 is CSARSRQGGRGGYTF. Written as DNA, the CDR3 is TGCAGTGCTAGAAGCAGGCAGGGGGGACGGGGAGGCTACACCTTC.

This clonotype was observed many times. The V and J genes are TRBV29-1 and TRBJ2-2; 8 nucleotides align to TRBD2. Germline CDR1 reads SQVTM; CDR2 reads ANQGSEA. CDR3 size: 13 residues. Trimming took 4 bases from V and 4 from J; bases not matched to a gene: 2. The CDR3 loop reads CSVVGTSTGELFF. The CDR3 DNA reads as TGCAGCGTTGTCGGGACTAGCACCGGGGAGCTGTTTTTT.

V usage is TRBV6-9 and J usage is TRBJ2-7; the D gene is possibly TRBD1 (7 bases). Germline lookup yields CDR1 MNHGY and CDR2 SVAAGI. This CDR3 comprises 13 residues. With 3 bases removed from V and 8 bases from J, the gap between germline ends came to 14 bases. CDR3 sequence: CASSYDRDSKQYF. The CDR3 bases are TGTGCCAGCAGTTACGACAGGGACTCCAAGCAGTACTTC.

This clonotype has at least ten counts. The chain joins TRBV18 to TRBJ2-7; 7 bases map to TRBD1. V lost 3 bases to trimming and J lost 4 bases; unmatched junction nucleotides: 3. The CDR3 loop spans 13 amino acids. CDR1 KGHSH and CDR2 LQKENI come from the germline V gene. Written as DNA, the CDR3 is TGTGCCAGCTCACCGTCGACAGGGTACGAGCAGTACTTC. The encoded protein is CASSPSTGYEQYF.

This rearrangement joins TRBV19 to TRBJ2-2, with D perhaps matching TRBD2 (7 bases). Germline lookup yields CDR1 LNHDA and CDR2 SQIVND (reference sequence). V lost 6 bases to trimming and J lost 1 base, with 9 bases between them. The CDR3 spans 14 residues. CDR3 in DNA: TGTGCCAGTAGGGGAGGGGGGAACACCGGGGAGCTGTTTTTT. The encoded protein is CASRGGGNTGELFF.

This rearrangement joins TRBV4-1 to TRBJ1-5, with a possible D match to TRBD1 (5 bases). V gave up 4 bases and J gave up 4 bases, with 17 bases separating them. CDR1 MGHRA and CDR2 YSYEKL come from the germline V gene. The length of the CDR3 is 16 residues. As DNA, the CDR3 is TGCGCCAGCAGCCGAGGGGCGGGGATTCGGAATCAGCCCCAGCATTTT. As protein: CASSRGAGIRNQPQHF.

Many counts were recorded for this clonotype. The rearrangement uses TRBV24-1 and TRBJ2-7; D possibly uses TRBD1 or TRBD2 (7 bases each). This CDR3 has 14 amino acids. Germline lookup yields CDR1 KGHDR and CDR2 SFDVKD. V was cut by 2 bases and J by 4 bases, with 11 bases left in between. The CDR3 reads CATSDSGGGYEQYF. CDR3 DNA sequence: TGTGCCACCAGTGATTCAGGGGGGGGATACGAGCAGTACTTC.

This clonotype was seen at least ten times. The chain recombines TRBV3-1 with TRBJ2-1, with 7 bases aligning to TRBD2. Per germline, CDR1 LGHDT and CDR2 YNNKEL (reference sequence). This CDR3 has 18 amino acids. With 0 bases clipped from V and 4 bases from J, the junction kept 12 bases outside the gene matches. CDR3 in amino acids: CASSQEGGASGHYNEQFF. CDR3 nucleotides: TGTGCCAGCAGCCAAGAAGGCGGTGCTAGCGGCCATTACAATGAGCAGTTCTTC.

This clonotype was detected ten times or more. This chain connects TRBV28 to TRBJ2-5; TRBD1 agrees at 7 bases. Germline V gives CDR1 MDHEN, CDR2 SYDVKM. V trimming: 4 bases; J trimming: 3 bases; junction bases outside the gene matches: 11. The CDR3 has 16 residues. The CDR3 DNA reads TGTGCCAGCAGTTCCTACCTGGGACAGACGAAAGAGACCCAGTACTTC. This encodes CASSSYLGQTKETQYF. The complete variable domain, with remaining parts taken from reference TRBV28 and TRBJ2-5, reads DVKVTQSSRYLVKRTGEKVFLECVQDMDHENMFWYRQDPGLGLRLIYFSYDVKMKEKGDIPEGYSVSREKKERFSLILESASTNQTSMYLCASSSYLGQTKETQYFGPGTRLLVL.